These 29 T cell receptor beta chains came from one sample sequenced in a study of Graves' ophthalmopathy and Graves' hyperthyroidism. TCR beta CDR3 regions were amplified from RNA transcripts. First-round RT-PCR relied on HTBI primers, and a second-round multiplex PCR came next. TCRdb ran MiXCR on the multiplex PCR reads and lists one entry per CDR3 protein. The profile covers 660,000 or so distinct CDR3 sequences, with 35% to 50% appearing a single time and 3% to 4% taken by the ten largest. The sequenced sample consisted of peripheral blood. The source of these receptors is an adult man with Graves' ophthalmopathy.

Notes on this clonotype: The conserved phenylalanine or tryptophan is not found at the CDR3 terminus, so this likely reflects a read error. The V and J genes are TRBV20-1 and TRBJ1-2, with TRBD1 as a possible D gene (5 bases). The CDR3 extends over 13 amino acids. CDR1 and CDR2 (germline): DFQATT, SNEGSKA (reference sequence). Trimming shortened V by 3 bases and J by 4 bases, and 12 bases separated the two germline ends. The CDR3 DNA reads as TGCAGTGCTAGCAGAGGGGTTGGCTATGGCTACACCCTC. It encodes CSASRGVGYGYTL.

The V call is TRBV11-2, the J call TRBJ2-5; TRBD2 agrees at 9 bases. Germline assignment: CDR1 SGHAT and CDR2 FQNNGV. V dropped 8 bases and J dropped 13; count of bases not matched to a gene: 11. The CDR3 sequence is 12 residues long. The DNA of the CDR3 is TGTGCCAGCGGATTAGCGGGAGAAGGACCGTACTTC. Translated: CASGLAGEGPYF.

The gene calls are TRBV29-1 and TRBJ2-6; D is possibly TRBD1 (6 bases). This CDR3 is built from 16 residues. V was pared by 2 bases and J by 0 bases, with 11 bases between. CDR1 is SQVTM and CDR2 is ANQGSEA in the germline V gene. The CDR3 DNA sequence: TGCAGCGTTGAACAACAGGGTCCCTCTGGGGCCAACGTCCTGACTTTC. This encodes CSVEQQGPSGANVLTF.

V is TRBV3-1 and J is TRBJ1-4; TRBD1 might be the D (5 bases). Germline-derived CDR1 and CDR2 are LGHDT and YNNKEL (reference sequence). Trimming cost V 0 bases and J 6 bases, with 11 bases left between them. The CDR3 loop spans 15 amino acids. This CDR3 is CASSQEHVGDEKLFF. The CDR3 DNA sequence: TGTGCCAGCAGCCAAGAACACGTAGGGGATGAAAAACTGTTTTTT.

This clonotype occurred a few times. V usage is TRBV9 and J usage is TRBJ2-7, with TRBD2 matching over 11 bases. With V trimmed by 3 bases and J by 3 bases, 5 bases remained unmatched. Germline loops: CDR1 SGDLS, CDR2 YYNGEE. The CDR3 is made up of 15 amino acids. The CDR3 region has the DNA TGTGCCAGCAGCGGGTCAACTAGCGGGAGCTACGAGCAGTACTTC. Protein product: CASSGSTSGSYEQYF.

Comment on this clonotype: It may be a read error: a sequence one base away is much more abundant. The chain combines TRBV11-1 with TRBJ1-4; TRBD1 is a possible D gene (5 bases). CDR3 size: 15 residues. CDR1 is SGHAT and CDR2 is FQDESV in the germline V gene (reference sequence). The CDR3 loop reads CAGSLYERGREKLFF. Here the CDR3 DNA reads TGTGCCGGCAGCTTATATGAGAGGGGCCGTGAAAAACTGTTTTTT.

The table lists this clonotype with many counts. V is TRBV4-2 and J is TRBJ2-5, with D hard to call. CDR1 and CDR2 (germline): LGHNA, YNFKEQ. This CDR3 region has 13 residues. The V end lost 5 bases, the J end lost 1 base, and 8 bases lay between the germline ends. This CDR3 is CASSIGSQETQYF. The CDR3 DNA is TGTGCCAGCAGCATAGGCAGCCAAGAGACCCAGTACTTC.

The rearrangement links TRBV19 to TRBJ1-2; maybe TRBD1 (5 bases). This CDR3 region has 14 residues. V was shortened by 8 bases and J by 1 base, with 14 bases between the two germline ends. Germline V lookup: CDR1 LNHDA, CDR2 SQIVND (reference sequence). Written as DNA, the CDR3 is TGTGCCAGTTCGGGACCGAATCTTAACTATGGCTACACCTTC. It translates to CASSGPNLNYGYTF.

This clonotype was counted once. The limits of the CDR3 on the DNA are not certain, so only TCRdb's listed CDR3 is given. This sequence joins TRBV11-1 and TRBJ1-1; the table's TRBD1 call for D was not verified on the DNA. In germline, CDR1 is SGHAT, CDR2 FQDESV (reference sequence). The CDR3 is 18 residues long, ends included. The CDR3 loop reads CASSIYLCSAEMNTEAFF.

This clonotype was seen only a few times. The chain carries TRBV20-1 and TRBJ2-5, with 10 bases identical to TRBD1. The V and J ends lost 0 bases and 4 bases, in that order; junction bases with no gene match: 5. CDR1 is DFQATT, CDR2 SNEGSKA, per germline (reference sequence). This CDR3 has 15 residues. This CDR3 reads CSARDDRGPGETQYF. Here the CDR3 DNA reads TGCAGTGCTAGAGATGACAGGGGGCCGGGAGAGACCCAGTACTTC.

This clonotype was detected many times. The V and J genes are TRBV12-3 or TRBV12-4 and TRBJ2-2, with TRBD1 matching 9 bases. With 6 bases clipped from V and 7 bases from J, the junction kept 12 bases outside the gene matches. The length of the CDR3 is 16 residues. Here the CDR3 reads CASSPSLTGGGGELFF. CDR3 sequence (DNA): TGTGCCAGCAGCCCTTCCCTGACAGGGGGTGGCGGGGAGCTGTTTTTT.

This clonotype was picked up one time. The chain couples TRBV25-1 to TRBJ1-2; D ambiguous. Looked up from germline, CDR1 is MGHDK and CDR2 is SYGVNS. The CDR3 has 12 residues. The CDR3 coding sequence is TGTGCTAGCGACACCTGGGCACGTGGCTACACCTTC. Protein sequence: CASDTWARGYTF.

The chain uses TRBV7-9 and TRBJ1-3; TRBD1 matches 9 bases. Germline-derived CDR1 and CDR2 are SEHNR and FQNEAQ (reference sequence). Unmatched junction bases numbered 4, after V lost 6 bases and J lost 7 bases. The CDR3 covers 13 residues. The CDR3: CASRRQGENTIYF. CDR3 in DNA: TGTGCCAGCAGGCGACAGGGGGAGAACACCATATATTTT.

The CDR3 region is CASSLGGTGSLRAFF. Here the CDR3 DNA reads TGTGCCAGCAGCTTGGGTGGGACAGGGAGTTTGAGAGCTTTCTTT. The V and J genes are TRBV5-8 and TRBJ1-1, with 9 bases that match TRBD1. J was trimmed by 10 bases and V by 0 bases; bases with no gene match: 10. Germline V gives CDR1 SGHTS, CDR2 YDEGEE. The CDR3 has 15 amino acids.

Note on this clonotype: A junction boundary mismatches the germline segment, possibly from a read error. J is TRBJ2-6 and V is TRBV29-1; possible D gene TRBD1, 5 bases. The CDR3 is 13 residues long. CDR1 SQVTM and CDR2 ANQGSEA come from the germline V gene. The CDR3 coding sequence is TGCAGCGTTGATAAGGGCAGGGTAAACACTGAAGCTTTC. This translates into CSVDKGRVNTEAF.

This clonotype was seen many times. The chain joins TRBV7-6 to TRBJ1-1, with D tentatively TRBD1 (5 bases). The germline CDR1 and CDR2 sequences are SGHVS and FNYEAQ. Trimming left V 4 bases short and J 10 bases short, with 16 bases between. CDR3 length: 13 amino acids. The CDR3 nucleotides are TGTGCCAGCAGCTCCGGGCCAGGGACCATAGCTTTCTTT. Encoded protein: CASSSGPGTIAFF. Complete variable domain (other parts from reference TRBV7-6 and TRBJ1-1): GAGVSQSPRYKVTKRGQDVALRCDPISGHVSLYWYRQALGQGPEFLTYFNYEAQQDKSGLPNDRFSAERPEGSISTLTIQRTEQRDSAMYRCASSSGPGTIAFFGQGTRLTVV.

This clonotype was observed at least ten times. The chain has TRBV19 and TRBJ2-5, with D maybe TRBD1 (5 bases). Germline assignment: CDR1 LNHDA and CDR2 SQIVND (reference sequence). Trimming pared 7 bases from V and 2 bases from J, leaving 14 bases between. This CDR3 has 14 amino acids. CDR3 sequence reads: CASNPLGQQETQYF. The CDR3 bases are TGTGCCAGTAACCCCCTGGGGCAACAAGAGACCCAGTACTTC.

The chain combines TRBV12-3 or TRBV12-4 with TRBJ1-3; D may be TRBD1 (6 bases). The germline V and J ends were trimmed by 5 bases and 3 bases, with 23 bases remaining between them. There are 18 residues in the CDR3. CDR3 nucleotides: TGTGCCAGCAGTCCCCGCCGTGGGGGGCTGGCGGGTGGAAACACCATATATTTT. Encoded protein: CASSPRRGGLAGGNTIYF.

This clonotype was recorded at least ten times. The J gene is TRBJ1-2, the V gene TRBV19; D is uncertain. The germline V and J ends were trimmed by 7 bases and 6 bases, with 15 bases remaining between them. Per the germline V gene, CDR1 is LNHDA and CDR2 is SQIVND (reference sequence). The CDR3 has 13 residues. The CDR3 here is CASTSRRFDGYTF. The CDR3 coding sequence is TGTGCCAGTACCTCCCGGAGGTTTGATGGCTACACCTTC.

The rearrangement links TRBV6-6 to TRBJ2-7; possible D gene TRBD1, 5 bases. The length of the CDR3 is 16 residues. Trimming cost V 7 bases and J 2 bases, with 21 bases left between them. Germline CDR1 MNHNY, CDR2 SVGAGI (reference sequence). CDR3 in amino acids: CASIQQEDGNTYEQYF. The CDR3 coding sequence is TGTGCCAGCATTCAACAGGAAGATGGAAACACCTACGAGCAGTACTTC.

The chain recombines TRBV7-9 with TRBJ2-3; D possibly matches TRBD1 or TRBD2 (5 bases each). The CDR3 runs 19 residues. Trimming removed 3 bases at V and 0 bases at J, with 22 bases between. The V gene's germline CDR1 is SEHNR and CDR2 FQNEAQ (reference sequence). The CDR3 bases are TGTGCCAGCAGCTTCGAGCAGGGCCGGAGGCCAGATAGCACAGATACGCAGTATTTT. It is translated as CASSFEQGRRPDSTDTQYF. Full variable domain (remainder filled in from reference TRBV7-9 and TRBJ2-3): DTGVSQNPRHKITKRGQNVTFRCDPISEHNRLYWYRQTLGQGPEFLTYFQNEAQLEKSRLLSDRFSAERPKGSFSTLEIQRTEQGDSAMYLCASSFEQGRRPDSTDTQYFGPGTRLTVL.

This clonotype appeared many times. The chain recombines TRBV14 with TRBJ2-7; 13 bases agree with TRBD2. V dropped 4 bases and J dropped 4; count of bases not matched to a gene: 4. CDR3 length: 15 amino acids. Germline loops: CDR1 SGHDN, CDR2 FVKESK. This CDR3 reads CASSLGTSGMYEQYF. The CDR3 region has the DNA TGTGCCAGCAGCCTAGGGACTAGCGGGATGTACGAGCAGTACTTC.

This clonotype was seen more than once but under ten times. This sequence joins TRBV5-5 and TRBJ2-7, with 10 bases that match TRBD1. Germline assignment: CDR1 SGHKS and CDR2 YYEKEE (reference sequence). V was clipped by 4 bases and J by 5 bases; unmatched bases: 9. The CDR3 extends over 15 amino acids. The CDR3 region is CASSLPGQGSHEQYF. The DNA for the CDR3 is TGTGCCAGCAGCCTCCCGGGACAGGGGTCCCACGAGCAGTACTTC.

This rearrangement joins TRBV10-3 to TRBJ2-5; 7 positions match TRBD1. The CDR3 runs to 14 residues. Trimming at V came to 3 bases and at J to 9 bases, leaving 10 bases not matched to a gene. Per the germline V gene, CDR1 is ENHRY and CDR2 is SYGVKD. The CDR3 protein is CAISDVGGNQPQYF. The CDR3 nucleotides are TGTGCCATCAGTGATGTAGGGGGCAATCAGCCCCAGTACTTC.

The CDR3 region has the DNA TGTGCCAGCAGTTATTTACTAGGGGTTACCACCGGGGAGCTGTTTTTT. This sequence encodes CASSYLLGVTTGELFF. V and J are TRBV6-6 and TRBJ2-2; D tentatively fits TRBD1 or TRBD2 (5 bases each). Trimming cost V 3 bases and J 4 bases, with 15 bases left between them. Germline CDR1 MNHNY, CDR2 SVGAGI (reference sequence). The CDR3 totals 16 residues.

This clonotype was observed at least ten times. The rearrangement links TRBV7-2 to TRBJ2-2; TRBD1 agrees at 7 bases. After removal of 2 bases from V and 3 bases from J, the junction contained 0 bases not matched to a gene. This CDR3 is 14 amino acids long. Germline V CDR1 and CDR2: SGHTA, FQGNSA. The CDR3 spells CASSLQGDTGELFF. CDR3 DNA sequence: TGTGCCAGCAGCTTACAGGGGGACACCGGGGAGCTGTTTTTT.

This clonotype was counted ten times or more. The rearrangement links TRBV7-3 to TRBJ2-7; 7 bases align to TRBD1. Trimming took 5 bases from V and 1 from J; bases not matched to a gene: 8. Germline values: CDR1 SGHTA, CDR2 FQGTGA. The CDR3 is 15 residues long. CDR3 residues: CASSDSRTGSYEQYF. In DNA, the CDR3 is TGTGCCAGCAGCGACTCCCGGACAGGATCCTACGAGCAGTACTTC.

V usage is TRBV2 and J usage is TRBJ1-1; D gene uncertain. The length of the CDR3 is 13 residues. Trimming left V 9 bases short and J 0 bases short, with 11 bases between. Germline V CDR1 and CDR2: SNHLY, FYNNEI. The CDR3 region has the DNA TGTGCCAGGGACGAACGGTTGAACACTGAAGCTTTCTTT. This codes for CARDERLNTEAFF. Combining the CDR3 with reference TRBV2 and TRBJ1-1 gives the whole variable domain EPEVTQTPSHQVTQMGQEVILRCVPISNHLYFYWYRQILGQKVEFLVSFYNNEISEKSEIFDDQFSVERPDGSNFTLKIRSTKLEDSAMYFCARDERLNTEAFFGQGTRLTVV.

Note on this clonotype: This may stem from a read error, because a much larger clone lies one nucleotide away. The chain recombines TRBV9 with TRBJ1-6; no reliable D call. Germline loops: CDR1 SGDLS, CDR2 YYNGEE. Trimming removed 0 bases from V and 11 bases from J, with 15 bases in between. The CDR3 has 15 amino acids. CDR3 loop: CASSVDWRENPPLHF. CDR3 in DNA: TGTGCCAGCAGCGTAGATTGGCGGGAGAATCCACCCCTCCACTTT.